This TCR beta chain came from a study of blood T cells in healthy people across ages. Study results and caveats: Using unsorted PBMCs precluded a conclusive naive versus antigen-experienced comparison.

About this clonotype itself: Antigen specificity is unknown.

PCR was performed a second time for roughly 7 to 12 cycles using a sample-barcoded 5' primer and a J-beta primer mix. TCRdb called the 5' RACE reads again in MiXCR, with one record for every CDR3 protein. The sample lists roughly 900,000 distinct CDR3 sequences; around 28% were seen once. The CDR3 is made up of 15 amino acids. After removal of 10 bases from V and 5 bases from J, the junction contained 10 bases not matched to a gene. Germline loops: CDR1 SEHNR, CDR2 FQNEAQ (reference sequence). The specimen sequenced was blood. This chain connects TRBV7-9 to TRBJ2-3; TRBD2 agrees at 12 bases. The TCR was taken from an elderly woman in good health. The DNA for the CDR3 is TGTGCCACCAGTTTTGGGACTAGCGGGCGAGATACGCAGTATTTT. Translating gives CATSFGTSGRDTQYF.